A selection of T cell receptor beta chains follows, all from one sample in a study of monozygotic twins with inflammatory bowel disease. TCRdb reprocessed the 5' RACE reads; each CDR3 protein has one entry and no DNA is given. The ten most abundant clones cover around 7% of a sample with approximately 160,000 distinct CDR3 sequences. The material sequenced was blood. These TCRs come from a human donor with ulcerative colitis or Crohn's disease, or a healthy co-twin of an affected twin (not recorded which). Each CDR3 is given with its conserved first and last residue.

J,V,CDR3
TRBJ2-7,TRBV5-6,CASSPNGNRDPEEQYF
TRBJ2-3,TRBV29-1,CSVEVGGHGTDTQYF
TRBJ1-2,TRBV20-1,CSASARGRYGYTF
TRBJ1-4,TRBV7-6,CASSLPSQGGEKLFF
TRBJ1-6,TRBV5-5,CASSSTGDYNSPLHF
TRBJ2-7,TRBV5-1,CASSLTAGSDYEQYF
TRBJ2-1,TRBV7-2,CASSLAQRGGLDEQFF
TRBJ2-1,TRBV13,CASSLSGKAEQFF
TRBJ1-2,TRBV5-1,CASSAGQGLAYGYTF
TRBJ2-3,TRBV20-1,CSAAPGGLRGTDTQYF
TRBJ1-2,TRBV6-5,CASSYSVPRTADYGYTF
TRBJ1-6,TRBV27,CASSLRGHKGSSYNSPLHF
TRBJ1-5,TRBV6-2/TRBV6-3,CASSYGGQYSNQPQHF
TRBJ2-7,TRBV7-2,CASSFSGSNYEQYF
TRBJ2-5,TRBV11-2,CASSSSKEFETQYF
TRBJ1-5,TRBV6-6,CASSYGSQGQPQHF
TRBJ1-5,TRBV7-9,CASSPAVASQPQHF
TRBJ2-2,TRBV10-3,CAISAHRADTGELFF
TRBJ2-5,TRBV4-2,CASSPRGTSGSETQYF
TRBJ1-4,TRBV12-3/TRBV12-4,CASSLNQKGGPNEKLFF
TRBJ1-5,TRBV27,CASSLYGEGGNQPQHF
TRBJ1-4,TRBV11-2,CASSPAGTRSGEKLFF
TRBJ2-2,TRBV5-1,CASSLIGSGELFF
TRBJ1-6,TRBV20-1,CSAREDISYNSPLHF
TRBJ2-5,TRBV7-2,CASSLAGAGTRKTQYF
TRBJ2-3,TRBV7-6,CASSLDSRDTQYF
TRBJ1-3,TRBV7-3,CASSLQGGISGNTIYF
TRBJ2-7,TRBV28,CASSYGQGEWYEQYF
TRBJ1-3,TRBV5-1,CASSLGTSGNTIYF
TRBJ1-5,TRBV4-2,CASSQVDGSNQPQHF
TRBJ2-1,TRBV5-5,CASSLAATSGGYNEQFF
TRBJ1-1,TRBV5-1,CASSSGAWTEAFF
TRBJ1-1,TRBV20-1,CSARDQADTEAFF
TRBJ1-2,TRBV5-1,CASTVGADYGYTF
TRBJ2-1,TRBV7-3,CASSMAGNGNEQFF
TRBJ1-2,TRBV20-1,CSAREPYGGPDVLSPGRDTF
TRBJ1-1,TRBV14,CASSTTTGAGTEAFF
TRBJ2-7,TRBV18,CASSPPLSGLGEQYF
TRBJ1-6,TRBV20-1,CSAREQGLQYQALHF
TRBJ1-5,TRBV20-1,CSASRGTVVEPQHF
TRBJ2-1,TRBV28,CASSLAGLGQGNEQFF
TRBJ2-3,TRBV20-1,CSASFAGVSTDTQYF
TRBJ2-1,TRBV20-1,CSARPFSGSSYNEQFF
TRBJ1-2,TRBV20-1,CSATKGQTNYGYTF
TRBJ1-1,TRBV30,CAWRWESEAFF
TRBJ2-3,TRBV2,CASSPGGARTDTQYF
TRBJ2-3,TRBV4-1,CASSQDKQDTQYF
TRBJ2-6,TRBV6-2/TRBV6-3,CASSYLGSAGANVLTF
TRBJ1-1,TRBV5-1,CASSLDGPGEPEAFF
TRBJ2-7,TRBV27,CASSLSMGTVPYEQYF
TRBJ1-5,TRBV20-1,CSARWSLSNQPQHF
TRBJ1-5,TRBV7-2,CASSLASADQPQHF
TRBJ1-1,TRBV10-3,CAISESEGGNTEAFF
TRBJ2-1,TRBV6-1,CASTGPLIYNEQFF
TRBJ1-6,TRBV11-2,CASSLGVDSPLHF
TRBJ2-7,TRBV5-1,CASSRGSSGTLEQYF
TRBJ2-2,TRBV7-3,CASSGVTGELFF
TRBJ1-2,TRBV30,CAWSGTGGSGYTF
TRBJ2-7,TRBV9,CASSYRDNEQYF